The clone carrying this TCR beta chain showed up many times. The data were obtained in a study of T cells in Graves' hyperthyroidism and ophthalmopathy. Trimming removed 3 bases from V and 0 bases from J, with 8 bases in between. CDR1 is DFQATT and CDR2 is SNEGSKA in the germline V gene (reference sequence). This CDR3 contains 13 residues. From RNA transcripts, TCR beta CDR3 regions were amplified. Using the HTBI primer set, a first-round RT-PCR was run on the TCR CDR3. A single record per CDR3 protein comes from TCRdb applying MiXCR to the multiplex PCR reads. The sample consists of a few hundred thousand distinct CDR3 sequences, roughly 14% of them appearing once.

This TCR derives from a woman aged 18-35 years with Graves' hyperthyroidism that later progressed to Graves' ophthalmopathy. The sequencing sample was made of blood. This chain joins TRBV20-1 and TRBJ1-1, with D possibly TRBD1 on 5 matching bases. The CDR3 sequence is CSARGGVNTEAFF. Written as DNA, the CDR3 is TGCAGTGCTAGGGGAGGGGTGAACACTGAAGCTTTCTTT.